This TCR beta chain appears in the sequencing data of a study of Graves' ophthalmopathy and Graves' hyperthyroidism. Study-level results: It was with around 70% sensitivity and about 72% specificity that the model predicted ophthalmopathy progression.

This clonotype was seen ten or more times. The antigen is unknown. RNA transcripts were the template, and TCR beta CDR3 regions were amplified from them. HTBI primers primed a first-round RT-PCR, and a second-round multiplex PCR followed. TCRdb reprocessed the multiplex PCR reads via MiXCR and lists one record per CDR3 protein. This sample has some 400,000 distinct CDR3 sequences, with about 18% found just once. The sequenced sample consisted of peripheral blood. The receptor was derived from a woman aged 18-29 years with Graves' ophthalmopathy.

CDR3 region: CAWSFGQGRDEQYF. The CDR3 DNA is TGTGCCTGGAGTTTCGGACAGGGGAGAGACGAGCAGTACTTC. The chain uses TRBV30 and TRBJ2-7; 9 positions match TRBD1. Germline V CDR1 and CDR2: GTSNPN, SVGIG (reference sequence). V lost 2 bases to trimming and J lost 5 bases; unmatched junction nucleotides: 7. CDR3 length: 14 amino acids.